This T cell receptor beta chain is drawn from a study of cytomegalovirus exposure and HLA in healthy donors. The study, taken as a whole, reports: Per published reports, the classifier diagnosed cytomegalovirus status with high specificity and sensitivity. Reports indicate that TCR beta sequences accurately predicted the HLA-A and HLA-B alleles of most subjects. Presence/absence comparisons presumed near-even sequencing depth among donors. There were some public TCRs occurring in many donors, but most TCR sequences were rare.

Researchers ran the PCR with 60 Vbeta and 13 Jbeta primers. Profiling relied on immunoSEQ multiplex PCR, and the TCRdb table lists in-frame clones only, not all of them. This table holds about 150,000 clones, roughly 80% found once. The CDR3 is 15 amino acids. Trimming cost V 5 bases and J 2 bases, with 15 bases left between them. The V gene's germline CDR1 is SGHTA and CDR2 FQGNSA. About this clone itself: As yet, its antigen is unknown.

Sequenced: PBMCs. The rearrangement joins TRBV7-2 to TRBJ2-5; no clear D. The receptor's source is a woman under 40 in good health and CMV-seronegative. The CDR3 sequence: CASSRPHGGQETQYF. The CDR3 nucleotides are TGTGCCAGCAGCAGACCTCATGGCGGACAAGAGACCCAGTACTTC.